In this sample, the clone carrying this T cell receptor beta chain turned up once. Seattle-derived patients entered the study during active infection and were followed longitudinally. Only in-frame clones appear in the TCRdb table, and some are missing; sequencing was by immunoSEQ multiplex PCR. This sample has under 200,000 clones, with roughly 90% found just once. The germline CDR1 and CDR2 sequences are LNHDA and SQIVND (reference sequence). Trimming took off 9 bases at V and 4 bases at J, with 13 bases between the two ends. The CDR3 has 13 amino acids. These data originate in a study of blood T cell repertoires in COVID-19. Study background: Italy, Spain and the United States were the sources of the convalescent and acute COVID-19 samples.

The J gene is TRBJ1-5, the V gene TRBV19; the D gene is possibly TRBD1 (5 bases). The sample taken for sequencing was peripheral blood. The sequence came from a woman aged 55-69 years with COVID-19, enrolled during active disease. Here the CDR3 DNA reads TGTGCCAGCCGGGGGGGGAGGAATCAGCCCCAGCATTTT. It translates to CASRGGRNQPQHF.